These 20 T cell receptor beta chains share one sample of origin, sequenced in a study of blood T cell repertoires in COVID-19. Method: immunoSEQ multiplex PCR; TCRdb's copy keeps in-frame clones and lacks some. This sample has about 140,000 clones; about four fifths occur once, and the top ten carry approximately 3.5%. Specimen: peripheral blood. The origin of the receptors is a man in his 70s who had recovered from COVID-19.

This chain links TRBV3-1 (or the pseudogene TRBV3-2) with TRBJ2-2, with 12 nucleotides matching TRBD2. The CDR3 extends over 14 amino acids. Looked up from germline, CDR1 is LGHDT and CDR2 is YNNKEL (reference sequence). J lost 6 bases, V lost 8 bases, and 4 bases had no gene match. DNA for the CDR3: TGTGCCAGCTCACTAGCGGGAGGTTCCGGGGAGCTGTTTTTT. Its protein is CASSLAGGSGELFF.

The V and J genes are TRBV30 and TRBJ1-2, with TRBD1 matching 9 bases. Germline lookup yields CDR1 GTSNPN and CDR2 SVGIG (reference sequence). Trimming at V came to 8 bases and at J to 5 bases, leaving 9 bases not matched to a gene. This CDR3 is 13 amino acids long. The CDR3 DNA follows: TGTGCCGCATCCCTGACAGGGGGATATGGCTACACCTTC. Protein sequence: CAASLTGGYGYTF.

The V and J genes are TRBV7-8 and TRBJ1-5, with no clear D. There are 14 residues in the CDR3. The V and J ends lost 0 bases and 0 bases respectively, with 3 bases between them. Germline V gene lookup returns CDR1 SGHVS and CDR2 FQNEAQ. CDR3 DNA: TGTGCCAGCAGCTTAGCTCTTAGCAATCAGCCCCAGCATTTT. It codes for CASSLALSNQPQHF.

The chain recombines TRBV9 with TRBJ2-2; D may be TRBD1 (6 bases). Germline V CDR1 and CDR2: SGDLS, YYNGEE. The length of the CDR3 is 16 residues. The V and J ends lost 2 bases and 7 bases respectively, with 18 bases between them. The CDR3 DNA reads as TGTGCCAGCAGCGTGGGTTTGTACAGGGCGGACGGGGAGCTGTTTTTT. It translates to CASSVGLYRADGELFF.

This clone has a single count. Germline and junction disagree at one end, which may indicate a read error. This chain uses TRBV11-2 with TRBJ1-1, with 9 bases identical to TRBD1. The germline V gene encodes CDR1 SGHAT and CDR2 FQNNGV. This CDR3 comprises 12 residues. CDR3 DNA sequence: TGTGCCAGCAGCCTAGACAGGGGGGAAGCTTTCTTT. As protein: CASSLDRGEAFF.

This clone was recorded once. The chain has TRBV5-1 and TRBJ1-6; TRBD1 might be the D (5 bases). V was pared by 0 bases and J by 2 bases, with 9 bases between. This CDR3 contains 16 residues. Germline V lookup: CDR1 SGHRS, CDR2 YFSETQ. The CDR3 loop is CASSLGTNPYNSPLHF. Written as DNA, the CDR3 is TGCGCCAGCAGCTTGGGGACAAACCCCTATAATTCACCCCTCCACTTT.

The chain employs TRBV27 and TRBJ2-2, with TRBD1 matching 9 bases. Germline V gene sequence: CDR1 MNHEY, CDR2 SMNVEV (reference sequence). The CDR3 totals 14 residues. V gave up 3 bases and J gave up 5 bases; unmatched junction bases: 1. CDR3 DNA sequence: TGTGCCAGCAGTTTCGACAGGGGGACCGGGGAGCTGTTTTTT. Residues: CASSFDRGTGELFF.

This clone has only one observation. The chain has TRBV3-1 (or the pseudogene TRBV3-2) and TRBJ1-4; D unclear. The germline V gene has CDR1 LGHDT and CDR2 YNNKEL (reference sequence). Deletions cut 0 bases from V and 8 bases from J, with 4 bases between. This CDR3 is 12 amino acids long. The CDR3 protein is CASSQEREKLFF. The CDR3 DNA sequence: TGTGCCAGCAGCCAAGAGAGAGAAAAACTGTTTTTT.

The rearrangement links TRBV30 to TRBJ1-4; 8 bases line up with TRBD1. Germline V lookup: CDR1 GTSNPN, CDR2 SVGIG (reference sequence). The CDR3 totals 15 residues. With V trimmed by 0 bases and J by 8 bases, 8 bases remained unmatched. DNA of the CDR3: TGTGCCTGGAGTGTGCCGGACAGGGCGGGGGAAAAACTGTTTTTT. Amino acid sequence: CAWSVPDRAGEKLFF.

This clone was detected only a few times. The V call is TRBV7-8, the J call TRBJ2-1, with 10 positions matching TRBD2. V trimming: 1 base; J trimming: 5 bases; junction bases outside the gene matches: 5. The CDR3 totals 16 residues. Germline lookup yields CDR1 SGHVS and CDR2 FQNEAQ. The CDR3 region is CASSLGSGRGDNEQFF. The CDR3 nucleotides read TGTGCCAGCAGCTTAGGGAGCGGGAGGGGAGACAATGAGCAGTTCTTC. Full variable domain (outside the CDR3, taken from reference TRBV7-8 and TRBJ2-1): GAGVSQSPRYKVAKRGQDVALRCDPISGHVSLFWYQQALGQGPEFLTYFQNEAQLDKSGLPSDRFFAERPEGSVSTLKIQRTQQEDSAVYLCASSLGSGRGDNEQFFGPGTRLTVL.

This clone was counted once. V is TRBV6-5 and J is TRBJ2-7; possible D gene TRBD1, 6 bases. This CDR3 has 14 residues. V lost 8 bases to trimming and J lost 6 bases, with 20 bases between them. Germline values: CDR1 MNHEY, CDR2 SVGAGI. The CDR3 region is CASRQEFFVREQYF. Here the CDR3 DNA reads TGTGCCAGCCGACAGGAATTTTTCGTTCGCGAGCAGTACTTC.

This clone was observed once. V is TRBV27 and J is TRBJ2-7, with 12 bases lining up with TRBD2. CDR1 is MNHEY and CDR2 is SMNVEV in the germline V gene (reference sequence). The CDR3 runs 14 residues. Trimming took 5 bases from V and 4 from J; bases not matched to a gene: 3. CDR3 DNA: TGTGCCAGCAGTAAGGGGACTAGCGGGTACGAGCAGTACTTC. The encoded protein is CASSKGTSGYEQYF.

The chain carries TRBV7-8 and TRBJ1-2, with D hard to call. V was trimmed by 5 bases and J by 0 bases, leaving 22 bases between them. The germline V gene encodes CDR1 SGHVS and CDR2 FQNEAQ. There are 18 residues in the CDR3. CDR3 protein: CASSTRAGLGATNYGYTF. The DNA for the CDR3 is TGTGCCAGCAGCACCAGAGCGGGATTGGGAGCCACTAACTATGGCTACACCTTC. The full variable domain, with the rest looked up from reference TRBV7-8 and TRBJ1-2, is GAGVSQSPRYKVAKRGQDVALRCDPISGHVSLFWYQQALGQGPEFLTYFQNEAQLDKSGLPSDRFFAERPEGSVSTLKIQRTQQEDSAVYLCASSTRAGLGATNYGYTFGSGTRLTVV.

The chain is built from TRBV4-2 and TRBJ1-1; D is unclear. Per the germline V gene, CDR1 is LGHNA and CDR2 is YNFKEQ. The CDR3 runs to 15 residues. Trimming took 2 bases from V and 4 from J, leaving 14 bases between them. CDR3 protein: CASSQNRVGGTEAFF. In DNA, the CDR3 is TGTGCCAGCAGCCAAAATAGAGTTGGCGGCACTGAAGCTTTCTTT.

The chain has TRBV11-2 and TRBJ2-7; 15 bases are shared with TRBD2. Germline V gene data show CDR1 as SGHAT and CDR2 as FQNNGV. V shed 0 bases, J shed 5 bases, and the junction held 8 bases outside the gene matches. This CDR3 comprises 18 residues. Written as DNA, the CDR3 is TGTGCCAGCAGCTTAGAGGGAAGGACTAGCGGGAGGGTACACGAGCAGTACTTC. Translating gives CASSLEGRTSGRVHEQYF.

The rearrangement links TRBV25-1 to TRBJ1-4; the D gene is possibly TRBD1 (5 bases). Germline lookup yields CDR1 MGHDK and CDR2 SYGVNS. With 5 bases removed from V and 6 bases from J, the gap between germline ends came to 10 bases. This CDR3 is 13 amino acids long. The CDR3 sequence is CASSSPGYEKLFF. The CDR3 DNA is TGTGCCAGCAGTTCTCCAGGGTATGAAAAACTGTTTTTT.

The chain carries TRBV24-1 and TRBJ2-7, with D unresolved. The V end lost 7 bases, the J end lost 1 base, and 13 bases lay between the germline ends. Germline values: CDR1 KGHDR, CDR2 SFDVKD. The CDR3 contains 14 residues. The CDR3 coding sequence is TGTGCCACCAGATCACCGACACCGTCCTACGAGCAGTACTTC. This gives the protein CATRSPTPSYEQYF.

The chain uses TRBV5-6 and TRBJ2-5; TRBD2 matches at 14 bases. The CDR3 has 18 amino acids. Germline CDR1 and CDR2: SGHDT and YYEEEE. The junction had 12 bases not matched to a gene; V was cut back by 4 bases and J by 4 bases. The CDR3 coding sequence is TGTGCCAGCAGCACAAGGACTAGCGGGAGGATCGGGGGAGAGACCCAGTACTTC. It yields the protein CASSTRTSGRIGGETQYF. The variable domain in full, completed from reference TRBV5-6 and TRBJ2-5, reads DAGVTQSPTHLIKTRGQQVTLRCSPKSGHDTVSWYQQALGQGPQFIFQYYEEEERQRGNFPDRFSGHQFPNYSSELNVNALLLGDSALYLCASSTRTSGRIGGETQYFGPGTRLLVL.

The rearrangement links TRBV10-3 to TRBJ2-5; 9 bases fit TRBD2. CDR1 ENHRY and CDR2 SYGVKD come from the germline V gene. The V and J ends lost 2 bases and 5 bases, in that order; junction bases with no gene match: 3. The CDR3 has 14 amino acids. The DNA of the CDR3 is TGTGCCATCAGTGAGCGCGGGAGGGGTGAGACCCAGTACTTC. As protein: CAISERGRGETQYF.

The DNA for the CDR3 is TGTGCCAGCAGCCCCCGGGGGACTGGGGCGCTCCCCTACGAGCAGTACTTC. Its translation: CASSPRGTGALPYEQYF. The chain combines TRBV27 with TRBJ2-7; perhaps TRBD2 as D (6 bases). Trimming cost V 6 bases and J 2 bases, with 23 bases left between them. The CDR3 length is 17 residues. The germline V gene has CDR1 MNHEY and CDR2 SMNVEV (reference sequence).